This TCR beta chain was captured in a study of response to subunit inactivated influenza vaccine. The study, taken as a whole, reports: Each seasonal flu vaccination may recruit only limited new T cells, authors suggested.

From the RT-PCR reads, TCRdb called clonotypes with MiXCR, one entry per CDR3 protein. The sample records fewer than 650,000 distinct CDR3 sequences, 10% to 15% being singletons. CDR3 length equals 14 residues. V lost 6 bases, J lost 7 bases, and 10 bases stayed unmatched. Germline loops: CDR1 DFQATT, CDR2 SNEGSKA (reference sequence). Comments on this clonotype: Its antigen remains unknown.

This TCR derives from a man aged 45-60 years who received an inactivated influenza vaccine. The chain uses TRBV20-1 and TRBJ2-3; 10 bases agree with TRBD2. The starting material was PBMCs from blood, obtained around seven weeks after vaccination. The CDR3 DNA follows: TGCAGTGCCCCGGGGCTAGCGGGAGTATATACGCAGTATTTT. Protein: CSAPGLAGVYTQYF.